What follows describes a single T cell receptor (beta chain). The sample holds many counts of this clonotype. The antigen it recognizes is unknown. No per-base quality is available; no much larger clone lies one base away. The data were taken from a study of T-cell reconstitution after alpha-beta-depleted transplantation in children listed by TCRdb under 2016. General notes on the study: The study quantitatively tracked T-cell immune reconstitution after TCRalphabeta/CD19-depleted allogeneic hematopoietic cell transplantation in children using TCR repertoire profiling.

What the authors observed across the whole study: In some patients, the high TCRbeta diversity seen at day 60 was put down to recipient T cells and intrathymic progenitors that had survived conditioning. The apparently early recovery of alphabetaT-cell counts about two months after transplant reportedly depended on only several hundred rapidly expanded clones that came from non-depleted graft cells. The frequencies of hyperexpanded clones fell over the following months, and after one year, T-cell counts and TCRbeta diversity were mostly attributed to newly produced T cells.

Library preparation was by PCR. Sequenced using an Illumina HiSeq 2500. Molecular barcoding was employed in the preparation of TCR libraries, with unique molecular identifiers being used to normalize TCRbeta repertoire quantification. TCRdb cleaned the public reads at Q25 with fastp, built clones with MiXCR and kept in-frame beta chains. Rows with a matching CDR3 protein are joined into one entry that keeps the most common DNA and genes. This sample gives just under 250,000 distinct CDR3 sequences in total; about a quarter of them show up just once. The ten largest clones add up to roughly 2.6% of the sample. The sample's treatment or condition, from its label and the paper: allogeneic hematopoietic cell transplantation with graft depleted of TCRalphabeta T cells and CD19 B cells. Transplant recipients were children who received TCRalphabeta/CD19-depleted allogeneic hematopoietic cell grafts. For CDR1 and CDR2, the germline V gene lists MNHEY and SVGEGT. From cysteine to phenylalanine, the CDR3 is 15 amino acids long. CDR3 DNA only is kept here, 45 bases in frame from base 1. The germline ends are 15 bases apart after V is trimmed by 6 bases and J by 0 bases.

The sample was PBMCs, taken before TCRalphabeta/CD19-depleted stem cell transplant. Recombination connected TRBV6-2 or TRBV6-3 to TRBJ2-7, with TRBD1 perhaps the D gene, on 5 matching bases. This TCR derives from a girl aged 2 to 10 with Fanconi anemia, due to receive a stem cell transplant. The CDR3 corresponds to CASSLDSWSSYEQYF. The DNA sequence is as follows: TGTGCCAGCAGCCTAGACAGTTGGAGCTCCTACGAGCAGTACTTC.